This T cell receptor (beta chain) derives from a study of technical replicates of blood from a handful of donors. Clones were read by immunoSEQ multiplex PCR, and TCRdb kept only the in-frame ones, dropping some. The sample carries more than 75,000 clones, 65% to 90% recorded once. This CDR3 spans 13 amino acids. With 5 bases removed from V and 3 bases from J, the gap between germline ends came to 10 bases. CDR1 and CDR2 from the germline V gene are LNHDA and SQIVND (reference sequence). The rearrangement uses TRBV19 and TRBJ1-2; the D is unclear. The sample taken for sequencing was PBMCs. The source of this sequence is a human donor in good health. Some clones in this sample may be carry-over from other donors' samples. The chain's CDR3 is CASSSGFDYGYTF. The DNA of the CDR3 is TGTGCCAGTAGTTCCGGGTTCGACTATGGCTACACCTTC.